The 30 T cell receptor beta chains reported below all come from one sample, sequenced in a study of cytomegalovirus exposure and HLA in healthy donors. This PCR relied on a set of 60 Vbeta primers and 13 Jbeta primers. Assay used: immunoSEQ multiplex PCR; TCRdb lists only in-frame clones, some missing. The sample carries over 150,000 clones, around 80% recorded once. Sequenced input: PBMCs. These receptors originate from a man aged 35 to 55 in good health and CMV-seronegative.

The chain carries TRBV13 and TRBJ2-5; 8 bases line up with TRBD2. Germline CDR1 PRHDT, CDR2 FYEKMQ (reference sequence). V lost 4 bases, J lost 3 bases, and 4 bases stayed unmatched. The CDR3 sequence is 14 residues long. The CDR3 region is CASSSPGGEETQYF. In nucleotides, the CDR3 is TGTGCCAGCAGCTCCCCGGGGGGGGAAGAGACCCAGTACTTC.

This clone came up a few times. The V call is TRBV2, the J call TRBJ2-5, with no clear D. Trimming left V 5 bases short and J 0 bases short, with 7 bases between. The CDR3 is made up of 13 amino acids. CDR1 SNHLY and CDR2 FYNNEI come from the germline V gene. CDR3 amino acids: CASSPSHQETQYF. The DNA for the CDR3 is TGTGCCAGCAGTCCCTCCCACCAAGAGACCCAGTACTTC. Full variable domain (rest looked up from reference TRBV2 and TRBJ2-5): EPEVTQTPSHQVTQMGQEVILRCVPISNHLYFYWYRQILGQKVEFLVSFYNNEISEKSEIFDDQFSVERPDGSNFTLKIRSTKLEDSAMYFCASSPSHQETQYFGPGTRLLVL.

The V and J genes are TRBV7-9 and TRBJ2-5, with 9 bases matching TRBD1. Gene TRBJ2-7 matches the end of the DNA better, so the J call may be wrong. The CDR3 has 17 residues. Germline lookup yields CDR1 SEHNR and CDR2 FQNEAQ (reference sequence). The CDR3 nucleotides are TGTGCCAGCAGCTTAACCACGGGACAGGGAGACCCCTACGAGCAGTACTTC. Translated: CASSLTTGQGDPYEQYF.

This clone was seen only once. The genes are TRBV6-1 and TRBJ2-3, with TRBD2 identical over 8 bases. Germline V gene data show CDR1 as MNHNS and CDR2 as SASEGT. With 5 bases clipped from V and 1 base from J, the junction kept 5 bases outside the gene matches. The CDR3 consists of 15 residues. The CDR3 DNA is TGTGCCAGCAGTTCTACTAGCGGTGGCACAGATACGCAGTATTTT. Translated, it gives CASSSTSGGTDTQYF.

The genes are TRBV5-1 and TRBJ2-7; the D gene is possibly TRBD2 (6 bases). The germline V gene has CDR1 SGHRS and CDR2 YFSETQ. CDR3 length: 15 residues. Trimming took 4 bases from V and 0 from J, leaving 14 bases between them. For the CDR3, the DNA is TGCGCCAGCAGCCCTCGGATGGGGGGCTCCTACGAGCAGTACTTC. Its protein product is CASSPRMGGSYEQYF.

With regard to this clone: A junction end diverges from the germline sequence, so it may reflect a read error. The chain is built from TRBV2 and TRBJ2-5; D is undetermined. Germline CDR1 SNHLY, CDR2 FYNNEI. The CDR3 is 11 amino acids. In DNA, the CDR3 is TGTGCCAGCACTCGACAAGGGACCCAGTACTTC. Translated: CASTRQGTQYF. The complete variable domain, with remaining parts taken from reference TRBV2 and TRBJ2-5, reads EPEVTQTPSHQVTQMGQEVILRCVPISNHLYFYWYRQILGQKVEFLVSFYNNEISEKSEIFDDQFSVERPDGSNFTLKIRSTKLEDSAMYFCASTRQGTQYFGPGTRLLVL.

V is TRBV6-1 and J is TRBJ1-5; 7 bases map to TRBD1. The CDR3 length is 16 residues. Germline CDR1 reads MNHNS; CDR2 reads SASEGT. Trimming at V came to 0 bases and at J to 1 base, leaving 3 bases not matched to a gene. CDR3 coding DNA: TGTGCCAGCAGTGAAGCGGCAGGGGGGAGCAATCAGCCCCAGCATTTT. Protein sequence: CASSEAAGGSNQPQHF.

This sequence joins TRBV25-1 and TRBJ1-4; TRBD1 aligns across 8 bases. The length of the CDR3 is 15 residues. CDR1 MGHDK and CDR2 SYGVNS come from the germline V gene. With 5 bases clipped from V and 7 bases from J, the junction kept 9 bases outside the gene matches. CDR3 sequence: CASSYRQGSGEKLFF. For the CDR3, the DNA is TGTGCCAGCAGTTATCGACAGGGGTCGGGTGAAAAACTGTTTTTT. The entire variable domain, with the rest obtained from reference TRBV25-1 and TRBJ1-4, is as follows: EADIYQTPRYLVIGTGKKITLECSQTMGHDKMYWYQQDPGMELHLIHYSYGVNSTEKGDLSSESTVSRIRTEHFPLTLESARPSHTSQYLCASSYRQGSGEKLFFGSGTQLSVL.

V usage is TRBV11-2 and J usage is TRBJ1-5; 9 bases agree with TRBD1. The germline V gene has CDR1 SGHAT and CDR2 FQNNGV. CDR3 length: 14 amino acids. J was trimmed by 4 bases and V by 5 bases; bases with no gene match: 3. The CDR3 region has the DNA TGTGCCAGCAGCGCCGGGACAGGGAATCAGCCCCAGCATTTT. It yields the protein CASSAGTGNQPQHF.

The rearrangement uses TRBV19 and TRBJ1-6, with a tentative D call TRBD1 (5 bases). The V and J ends lost 7 bases and 10 bases respectively, with 11 bases between them. The CDR3 totals 12 residues. Per the germline V gene, CDR1 is LNHDA and CDR2 is SQIVND (reference sequence). This CDR3 is CASTRQNSPLHF. The DNA for the CDR3 is TGTGCCAGTACCCGACAGAACTCACCCCTCCACTTT.

The V call is TRBV6-1, the J call TRBJ2-1, with D possibly being TRBD2 (6 bases). CDR1 and CDR2 (germline): MNHNS, SASEGT. The V and J ends lost 6 bases and 3 bases respectively, with 15 bases between them. The CDR3 totals 15 residues. CDR3 DNA sequence: TGTGCCAGCAGGGGGACGGGGGAAGACTACAATGAGCAGTTCTTC. Its protein is CASRGTGEDYNEQFF.

The chain links TRBV6-6 to TRBJ2-7; 9 bases agree with TRBD2. V trimming: 7 bases; J trimming: 6 bases; junction bases outside the gene matches: 13. CDR3 size: 15 residues. The V gene's germline CDR1 is MNHNY and CDR2 SVGAGI (reference sequence). In DNA form, the CDR3 reads TGTGCCAGCACGGCCGCGGGGGGGTCAATTCCCGAGCAGTACTTC. Amino acids: CASTAAGGSIPEQYF.

This sequence joins TRBV30 and TRBJ2-5, with a weak D call TRBD2 (6 bases). V was shortened by 0 bases and J by 8 bases, with 19 bases between the two germline ends. From germline, CDR1 is GTSNPN and CDR2 SVGIG (reference sequence). CDR3 length: 15 residues. Written as DNA, the CDR3 is TGTGCCTGGAGTGTTAGGCCTTGGGGGGAGACTACCCAGTACTTC. As protein: CAWSVRPWGETTQYF.

The V and J genes are TRBV28 and TRBJ2-7, with a possible D match to TRBD1 (5 bases). CDR1 MDHEN and CDR2 SYDVKM come from the germline V gene. CDR3 size: 14 residues. Trimming removed 3 bases from V and 3 bases from J, with 12 bases in between. In DNA form, the CDR3 reads TGTGCCAGCAGTTTTCAGAGTCAGGGCTACGAGCAGTACTTC. As protein: CASSFQSQGYEQYF.

This chain joins TRBV2 and TRBJ1-2; 9 bases are a match to TRBD1. V lost 6 bases, J lost 7 bases, and 12 bases stayed unmatched. The CDR3 totals 15 residues. Germline CDR1 is SNHLY and CDR2 is FYNNEI. The CDR3 protein is CASSRTGARFAGYTF. The CDR3, as DNA: TGTGCCAGCAGCCGGACAGGGGCTAGGTTTGCTGGCTACACCTTC.

The J gene is TRBJ2-7, the V gene TRBV5-5; D unclear. Germline V gene data show CDR1 as SGHKS and CDR2 as YYEKEE (reference sequence). Trimming pared 4 bases from V and 2 bases from J, leaving 10 bases between. The CDR3 is 13 residues long. The CDR3 DNA sequence: TGTGCCAGCAGCCCTAGGCCAACCTACGAGCAGTACTTC. Its protein is CASSPRPTYEQYF.

This clone was observed a single time. CDR3 amino acids: CASGTPSRQGGYEQYF. CDR3 nucleotides: TGTGCCAGCGGAACCCCTTCAAGACAGGGGGGGTACGAGCAGTACTTC. This chain uses TRBV27 with TRBJ2-7; 9 nucleotides match TRBD1. The CDR3 spans 16 residues. CDR1 MNHEY and CDR2 SMNVEV come from the germline V gene (reference sequence). Germline trimming cut 8 bases from V and 4 bases from J; bases unmatched to any gene: 15.

This clone appeared a few times. CDR3 region: CASTRQGRTNTEAFF. As DNA, the CDR3 is TGCGCCAGCACCAGACAGGGGAGGACGAACACTGAAGCTTTCTTT. The rearrangement uses TRBV5-1 and TRBJ1-1; 8 nucleotides match TRBD1. Germline CDR1 and CDR2: SGHRS and YFSETQ. The length of the CDR3 is 15 residues. V was pared by 6 bases and J by 1 base, with 8 bases of the junction left unmatched.

The chain recombines TRBV30 with TRBJ2-1; 7 nucleotides align to TRBD2. The J segment lost 4 bases and the V segment lost 4 bases, leaving 10 bases of the junction unmatched. CDR1 GTSNPN and CDR2 SVGIG come from the germline V gene (reference sequence). The CDR3 spans 15 residues. The CDR3 DNA follows: TGTGCCTGGACGCGGGGGAGGGAGGTATACAATGAGCAGTTCTTC. Translated: CAWTRGREVYNEQFF.

V gene TRBV7-2 combines with J gene TRBJ2-1; 13 bases fit TRBD2. This CDR3 has 15 amino acids. V lost 5 bases, J lost 8 bases, and 6 bases stayed unmatched. Germline lookup yields CDR1 SGHTA and CDR2 FQGNSA. CDR3 DNA sequence: TGTGCCAGCAGCCTACGGACTAGCGGGAGCCATGAGCAGTTCTTC. Its protein product is CASSLRTSGSHEQFF.

The J gene is TRBJ2-7, the V gene TRBV6-5; 9 bases map to TRBD2. Germline assignment: CDR1 MNHEY and CDR2 SVGAGI. After removal of 6 bases from V and 3 bases from J, the junction contained 9 bases not matched to a gene. The CDR3 length is 15 residues. CDR3 sequence (DNA): TGTGCCAGCAGAAAACCGGGACTAGCTGACTACGAGCAGTACTTC. This encodes CASRKPGLADYEQYF.

The rearrangement links TRBV28 to TRBJ2-5, with D possibly matching TRBD1 (6 bases). Judging by the DNA end, TRBJ2-7 fits better; the J call may be wrong. The germline V gene has CDR1 MDHEN and CDR2 SYDVKM. CDR3 length equals 16 residues. CDR3 loop: CASGRDKFPRAYEQYF. The CDR3 DNA reads as TGTGCCAGCGGTCGGGACAAGTTCCCACGGGCCTACGAGCAGTACTTC.

The chain carries TRBV7-2 and TRBJ1-2; D gene uncertain. Germline CDR1 SGHTA, CDR2 FQGNSA. This CDR3 has 15 amino acids. V lost 2 bases, J lost 2 bases, and 12 bases lay in between. CDR3 in DNA: TGTGCCAGCAGCTTATTGTTACAATCCAACTATGGCTACACCTTC. Protein sequence: CASSLLLQSNYGYTF. Variable domain in full (rest from reference TRBV7-2 and TRBJ1-2): GAGVSQSPSNKVTEKGKDVELRCDPISGHTALYWYRQSLGQGLEFLIYFQGNSAPDKSGLPSDRFSAERTGGSVSTLTIQRTQQEDSAVYLCASSLLLQSNYGYTFGSGTRLTVV.

The chain joins TRBV27 to TRBJ2-7; 8 nucleotides line up with TRBD2. This CDR3 has 15 amino acids. Trimming removed 3 bases from V and 3 bases from J; junction bases left unmatched: 7. Germline V CDR1 and CDR2: MNHEY, SMNVEV (reference sequence). CDR3 sequence reads: CASSLGPGGIYEQYF. The CDR3, as DNA: TGTGCCAGCAGTTTGGGCCCGGGAGGGATCTACGAGCAGTACTTC.

V and J are TRBV6-1 and TRBJ1-5; weak D call: TRBD1 (5 bases). V gave up 3 bases and J gave up 5 bases, with 17 bases separating them. The CDR3 extends over 16 amino acids. The germline V gene has CDR1 MNHNS and CDR2 SASEGT. CDR3 residues: CASSDLGKGIYQPQHF. Written as DNA, the CDR3 is TGTGCCAGCAGTGATTTAGGGAAGGGGATATATCAGCCCCAGCATTTT.

The rearrangement links TRBV28 to TRBJ2-7; D is uncertain. Deletions cut 10 bases from V and 2 bases from J, with 21 bases between. The CDR3 contains 15 residues. Germline V gene lookup returns CDR1 MDHEN and CDR2 SYDVKM. The DNA for the CDR3 is TGTGCCACCGGTGGCCAAGCAGGTCAGGCCTACGAGCAGTACTTC. As protein: CATGGQAGQAYEQYF. The whole variable domain, filled in from reference TRBV28 and TRBJ2-7, reads DVKVTQSSRYLVKRTGEKVFLECVQDMDHENMFWYRQDPGLGLRLIYFSYDVKMKEKGDIPEGYSVSREKKERFSLILESASTNQTSMYLCATGGQAGQAYEQYFGPGTRLTVT.

The chain employs TRBV9 and TRBJ2-1; no clear D. The CDR3 extends over 15 amino acids. Trimming pared 0 bases from V and 5 bases from J, leaving 12 bases between. Germline CDR1 SGDLS, CDR2 YYNGEE. The CDR3: CASSVGGRTHNEQFF. The CDR3 bases are TGTGCCAGCAGCGTAGGAGGCCGCACCCACAATGAGCAGTTCTTC.

The chain couples TRBV29-1 to TRBJ2-1; 10 bases match TRBD1. Germline lookup yields CDR1 SQVTM and CDR2 ANQGSEA. This CDR3 has 16 amino acids. Germline trimming cut 6 bases from V and 0 bases from J; bases unmatched to any gene: 8. The CDR3 region has the DNA TGCAGCGTCGCCTCCGGGACAGGGGTCTCCTACAATGAGCAGTTCTTC. Its translation: CSVASGTGVSYNEQFF.

The rearrangement uses TRBV4-2 and TRBJ1-1; 7 nucleotides match TRBD1. The germline V gene has CDR1 LGHNA and CDR2 YNFKEQ. The length of the CDR3 is 15 residues. V lost 1 base, J lost 2 bases, and 4 bases stayed unmatched. The CDR3 here is CASSQVTGVNTEAFF. DNA for the CDR3: TGTGCCAGCAGCCAAGTTACAGGGGTTAACACTGAAGCTTTCTTT.

This clone was recorded a few times. V usage is TRBV15 and J usage is TRBJ1-5, with 9 nucleotides matching TRBD1. The CDR3 is 15 amino acids. Trimming at V came to 3 bases and at J to 2 bases, leaving 2 bases not matched to a gene. Per the germline V gene, CDR1 is LNHNV and CDR2 is YYDKDF (reference sequence). The CDR3 sequence: CATSSRTGGNQPQHF. The CDR3 DNA follows: TGTGCCACCAGCAGTAGGACAGGGGGCAATCAGCCCCAGCATTTT.